This T cell receptor (beta chain) was sequenced during a study of T cells expressing NK-cell markers. CDR3 length equals 13 residues. Germline values: CDR1 MNHEY, CDR2 SVGAGI. TCRdb reprocessed the 5' RACE reads, with one entry per CDR3 protein and no DNA. Here the sample table reports some 600,000 distinct CDR3 sequences. The sequence derives from a man between 18 and 29 years old in good health. The source material was blood T cells: a sorted CD56 or NKG2C T cell subset, CD4+ or CD8+ T cells, or bulk PBMC T cells (not recorded which). This chain uses TRBV6-5 with TRBJ2-7; TCRdb calls TRBD1, which cannot be checked without DNA. The CDR3 spells CASSYSTGDEQYF.